The 17 T cell receptor beta chains reported below all come from one sample, sequenced in a study of spatial heterogeneity in lung cancer. Time point of the sample: sample taken at primary tumor resection. Each CDR3 protein is one row after TCRdb ran MiXCR on the 5' RACE reads. The sample has under 85,000 distinct CDR3 sequences, around 7.3% seen once. The source was PBMCs, collected at surgery. All receptors derive from a male donor with early-stage non-small cell lung cancer.

This clonotype showed up many times. The chain couples TRBV5-1 to TRBJ2-3; 7 nucleotides agree with TRBD2. The trim removed 2 bases at V and 14 bases at J, leaving 5 bases unmatched. The CDR3 length is 11 residues. Germline CDR1 is SGHRS and CDR2 is YFSETQ. The CDR3 spells CASSFGLGLYF. For the CDR3, the DNA is TGCGCCAGCAGCTTCGGACTAGGACTGTATTTT. Full variable domain (remainder filled in from reference TRBV5-1 and TRBJ2-3): KAGVTQTPRYLIKTRGQQVTLSCSPISGHRSVSWYQQTPGQGLQFLFEYFSETQRNKGNFPGRFSGRQFSNSRSEMNVSTLELGDSALYLCASSFGLGLYFGPGTRLTVL.

The chain uses TRBV5-6 and TRBJ1-1; D is unclear. Trimming pared 1 base from V and 1 base from J, leaving 8 bases between. The CDR3 has 14 residues. In germline, CDR1 is SGHDT, CDR2 YYEEEE. CDR3 in amino acids: CASSLPPGNTEAFF. CDR3 nucleotides: TGTGCCAGCAGCTTGCCCCCAGGGAACACTGAAGCTTTCTTT.

This clonotype was counted only a few times. The CDR3 nucleotides read TGCGCCAGCAGTCTATCGACTAGCGCGGATGGGACAGATACGCAGTATTTT. It yields the protein CASSLSTSADGTDTQYF. The chain is built from TRBV5-1 and TRBJ2-3; 8 bases match TRBD2. The CDR3 extends over 17 amino acids. The germline V gene encodes CDR1 SGHRS and CDR2 YFSETQ. The ends lost 5 bases at V and 3 bases at J; junction bases unmatched: 14.

This chain connects TRBV18 to TRBJ2-2; 7 bases map to TRBD1. Germline values: CDR1 KGHSH, CDR2 LQKENI. This CDR3 region has 16 residues. J lost 0 bases, V lost 8 bases, and 9 bases had no gene match. Written as DNA, the CDR3 is TGTGCCAGCCAATTCAGACAGGGTACGAACACCGGGGAGCTGTTTTTT. This encodes CASQFRQGTNTGELFF.

This clonotype was counted ten times or more. The rearrangement uses TRBV24-1 and TRBJ2-2; D may correspond to TRBD1 or TRBD2 (5 bases each). Trimming removed 8 bases from V and 6 bases from J, with 9 bases in between. The V gene's germline CDR1 is KGHDR and CDR2 SFDVKD. This CDR3 contains 12 residues. For the CDR3, the DNA is TGTGCCACCAATGGGGGAGCCGGGGAGCTGTTTTTT. It codes for CATNGGAGELFF.

This clonotype was seen many times. V gene TRBV24-1 combines with J gene TRBJ1-2, with D possibly TRBD1 on 5 matching bases. The ends were cut back, 2 bases at V and 4 bases at J, with 7 bases in the middle. The CDR3 spans 13 residues. Germline V lookup: CDR1 KGHDR, CDR2 SFDVKD. The CDR3 DNA is TGTGCCACCAGTGATTCGGACATCTATGGCTACACCTTC. Its translation: CATSDSDIYGYTF.

This clonotype was detected a few times. CDR3 sequence (DNA): TGCAGTGCTCCGGACAGGGGCCTCTATAATTCACCCCTCCACTTT. It translates to CSAPDRGLYNSPLHF. V is TRBV20-1 and J is TRBJ1-6; TRBD1 aligns across 9 bases. The V segment lost 5 bases and the J segment 3 bases; nucleotides outside the gene matches: 5. From germline, CDR1 is DFQATT and CDR2 SNEGSKA (reference sequence). This CDR3 has 15 amino acids.

This clonotype occurred many times. J is TRBJ2-6 and V is TRBV2; D is possibly TRBD1 (5 bases). The CDR3 has 15 amino acids. Germline lookup yields CDR1 SNHLY and CDR2 FYNNEI. Trimming cost V 11 bases and J 1 base, with 15 bases left between them. This CDR3 reads CASELGPSGANVLTF. The CDR3 nucleotides read TGTGCCTCCGAATTGGGGCCTTCTGGGGCCAACGTCCTGACTTTC. Looking up the rest from reference TRBV2 and TRBJ2-6 gives the full variable domain: EPEVTQTPSHQVTQMGQEVILRCVPISNHLYFYWYRQILGQKVEFLVSFYNNEISEKSEIFDDQFSVERPDGSNFTLKIRSTKLEDSAMYFCASELGPSGANVLTFGAGSRLTVL.

This clonotype has a count of ten or more. This chain uses TRBV29-1 with TRBJ1-2, with 10 bases that match TRBD1. Germline V gives CDR1 SQVTM, CDR2 ANQGSEA. V was pared by 7 bases and J by 4 bases, with 15 bases of the junction left unmatched. This CDR3 is 16 amino acids long. The CDR3, as DNA: TGCAGCGCCCGTGGGGACAGGGGTCTCACTAGCTATGGCTACACCTTC. This sequence encodes CSARGDRGLTSYGYTF.

This clonotype has at least ten counts. The CDR3 DNA is TGTGCCTGGAGTGTACGGGAAACCTCTGGGGCCAACGTCCTGACTTTC. Encoded protein: CAWSVRETSGANVLTF. V gene TRBV30 combines with J gene TRBJ2-6, with TRBD2 as a possible D gene (5 bases). V dropped 0 bases and J dropped 0 bases, with 9 bases sitting between them. Per germline, CDR1 GTSNPN and CDR2 SVGIG (reference sequence). The CDR3 consists of 16 residues. The whole variable domain, remainder taken from reference TRBV30 and TRBJ2-6, is SQTIHQWPATLVQPVGSPLSLECTVEGTSNPNLYWYRQAAGRGLQLLFYSVGIGQISSEVPQNLSASRPQDRQFILSSKKLLLSDSGFYLCAWSVRETSGANVLTFGAGSRLTVL.

This clonotype has only a few counts. The V and J genes are TRBV15 and TRBJ1-6; possible D gene TRBD1, 5 bases. Germline V gene sequence: CDR1 LNHNV, CDR2 YYDKDF (reference sequence). The ends were cut back, 8 bases at V and 1 base at J, with 9 bases in the middle. The CDR3 has 14 residues. The CDR3 loop is CATSGASYNSPLHF. Written as DNA, the CDR3 is TGTGCCACCTCCGGGGCTTCCTATAATTCACCCCTCCACTTT.

This clonotype was seen ten or more times. A read error may account for a junction end that differs from germline. The chain is built from TRBV4-1 and TRBJ2-1; 12 bases are shared with TRBD2. The CDR3 totals 13 residues. The germline CDR1 and CDR2 sequences are MGHRA and YSYEKL. This CDR3 is CASSPFGLAGPIF. Written as DNA, the CDR3 is TGCGCCAGCAGCCCCTTCGGACTAGCGGGGCCAATTTTC.

The CDR3 spells CASSSTSGTGPYEQYF. The CDR3 coding sequence is TGCGCCAGCAGCTCAACTTCCGGGACAGGGCCTTACGAGCAGTACTTC. The V gene is TRBV5-1, the J gene TRBJ2-7, with 9 bases matching TRBD1. The CDR3 contains 16 residues. Germline V gene lookup returns CDR1 SGHRS and CDR2 YFSETQ. Germline trimming cut 3 bases from V and 4 bases from J; bases unmatched to any gene: 11.

The rearrangement uses TRBV12-3 or TRBV12-4 and TRBJ1-3; D possibly corresponds to TRBD1 (6 bases). This CDR3 region has 15 residues. This CDR3 is CACLEQGIAGNTIYF. CDR3 nucleotide sequence: TGTGCTTGCCTCGAACAGGGAATTGCCGGAAACACCATATATTTT.

This clonotype has at least ten counts. The gene calls are TRBV4-3 and TRBJ2-1, with 10 bases aligning to TRBD2. V was clipped by 4 bases and J by 4 bases; unmatched bases: 7. CDR1 and CDR2 (germline): LGHNA, YSLEER. This CDR3 region has 16 residues. The CDR3 sequence: CASSRLGLAAYNEQFF. For the CDR3, the DNA is TGCGCCAGCAGCCGATTAGGACTAGCGGCTTACAATGAGCAGTTCTTC.

The chain is built from TRBV20-1 and TRBJ1-5; 8 positions agree with TRBD1. Trimming cost V 1 base and J 4 bases; bases outside gene matches: 9. The germline CDR1 and CDR2 sequences are DFQATT and SNEGSKA (reference sequence). The CDR3 contains 16 residues. The CDR3 DNA follows: TGCAGTGCTAGAGTAAACACAGGGGGTACTAATCAGCCCCAGCATTTT. It encodes CSARVNTGGTNQPQHF.

This clonotype has ten or more counts. The CDR3 DNA is TGCGCCAGCAGCCGAAGAGCGCCGGTCGCTGAAGCTTTCTTT. Its protein product is CASSRRAPVAEAFF. This chain links TRBV4-1 with TRBJ1-1; no clear D gene. The V end lost 4 bases, the J end lost 6 bases, and 15 bases lay between the germline ends. There are 14 residues in the CDR3. Germline V gene sequence: CDR1 MGHRA, CDR2 YSYEKL.